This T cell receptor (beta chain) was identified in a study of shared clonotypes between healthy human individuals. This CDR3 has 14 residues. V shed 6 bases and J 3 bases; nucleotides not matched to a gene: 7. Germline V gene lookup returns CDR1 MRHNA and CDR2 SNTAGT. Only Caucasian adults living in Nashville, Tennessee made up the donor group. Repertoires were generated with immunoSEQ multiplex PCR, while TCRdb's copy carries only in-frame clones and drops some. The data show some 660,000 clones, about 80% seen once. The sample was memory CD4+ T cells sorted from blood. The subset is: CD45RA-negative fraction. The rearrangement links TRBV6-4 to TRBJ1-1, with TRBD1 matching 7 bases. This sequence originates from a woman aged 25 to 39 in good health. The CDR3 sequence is CASRRTGGDTEAFF. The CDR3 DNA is TGTGCCAGCAGGCGGACAGGCGGTGACACTGAAGCTTTCTTT.